The rows below give T cell receptor beta chains drawn from one sample of a study of cytomegalovirus exposure and HLA in healthy donors. The protocol was immunoSEQ multiplex PCR, while the TCRdb copy is restricted to in-frame clones and leaves out a portion. The table includes under 200,000 clones, 89% detected once. Specimen: PBMCs. The receptors come from a man aged 18 to 30 in good health and CMV-seropositive. Each CDR3 is given without its conserved first and last residue. The order of the fields is V gene, J gene, CDR3 protein.

V: TRBV9
J: TRBJ2-2
CDR3: ASSAAMGLAGFNTGELF

V: TRBV28
J: TRBJ2-7
CDR3: ASSSAGVLDYEQY

V: TRBV5-1
J: TRBJ2-6
CDR3: ASSSAISGANVLT

V: TRBV5-3
J: TRBJ2-5
CDR3: ARWSGKKTQY

V: TRBV5-5
J: TRBJ1-1
CDR3: ASSFGTNRLISEAF

V: TRBV14
J: TRBJ1-2
CDR3: ASSQGQGLSYT

V: TRBV1
J: TRBJ1-5
CDR3: TSSQDYGTGTQNQPQH

V: TRBV6-1
J: TRBJ1-4
CDR3: ASSSGLYIEKLF

V: TRBV6-5
J: TRBJ2-2
CDR3: ASSSGTGGTGELF

V: TRBV4-1
J: TRBJ2-5
CDR3: ASSQGWDIETQY

V: TRBV11-2
J: TRBJ1-5
CDR3: ASSPHSGANQPQH

V: TRBV19
J: TRBJ2-7
CDR3: ASSQPSDRGYEQY

V: TRBV4-2
J: TRBJ2-1
CDR3: ASSQEGQGVGEQF

V: TRBV28
J: TRBJ1-5
CDR3: ASSLGDRLQPQH

V: TRBV7-3
J: TRBJ2-7
CDR3: ASSLSHRVGEQY

V: TRBV11-3
J: TRBJ2-3
CDR3: ASSFGGISTDTQY

V: TRBV7-9
J: TRBJ2-5
CDR3: ASSLVGGELETQY

V: TRBV6-4
J: TRBJ1-1
CDR3: ASSDSPRGSGEAF

V: TRBV7-3
J: TRBJ2-1
CDR3: ASSLNLAGGKF

V: TRBV9
J: TRBJ2-1
CDR3: ASSARTSGREGNEQF

V: TRBV10-3
J: TRBJ2-7
CDR3: AIISGRVPYEQY

V: TRBV11-3
J: TRBJ2-6
CDR3: ASSLLGTGKSSGANVLT

V: TRBV27
J: TRBJ2-7
CDR3: ASSLGPSYEQY

V: TRBV5-4
J: TRBJ2-7
CDR3: ASSFLGSGASYEQY

V: TRBV2
J: TRBJ1-2
CDR3: ATKGGGTGVYGYT

V: TRBV5-4
J: TRBJ2-1
CDR3: ASSPGTSGSNEQF

V: TRBV2
J: TRBJ1-1
CDR3: ASVSAVEAF

V: TRBV6-4
J: TRBJ2-6
CDR3: ASSDSSGAGANVLT

V: TRBV7-9
J: TRBJ2-3
CDR3: ASSFFRASATDTQY

V: TRBV27
J: TRBJ2-7
CDR3: ASSFRTGGSYEQY

V: TRBV27
J: TRBJ2-7
CDR3: ASSTLAASSYEQY

V: TRBV5-4
J: TRBJ2-7
CDR3: ASSLGQGAYYEQY

V: TRBV11-3
J: TRBJ1-1
CDR3: ASSLGGAANTEAF

V: TRBV12-5
J: TRBJ2-7
CDR3: ASGSGAASSYEQY

V: TRBV2
J: TRBJ2-7
CDR3: ASSGDRGSSYEQY

V: TRBV19
J: TRBJ1-1
CDR3: ASSIGSGNTEAF

V: TRBV15
J: TRBJ1-2
CDR3: ATSRERGRAYGYT

V: TRBV7-9
J: TRBJ2-6
CDR3: ASSTRQISGANVLT

V: TRBV9
J: TRBJ1-1
CDR3: ASSTRQGSTEAF

V: TRBV15
J: TRBJ2-5
CDR3: ATSRVGGKAQY

V: TRBV7-9
J: TRBJ1-1
CDR3: ASSSYRDFSTEAF

V: TRBV11-1
J: TRBJ2-7
CDR3: ASSLQGAGYEQY

V: TRBV18
J: TRBJ2-7
CDR3: ASSRQDLFYEQY